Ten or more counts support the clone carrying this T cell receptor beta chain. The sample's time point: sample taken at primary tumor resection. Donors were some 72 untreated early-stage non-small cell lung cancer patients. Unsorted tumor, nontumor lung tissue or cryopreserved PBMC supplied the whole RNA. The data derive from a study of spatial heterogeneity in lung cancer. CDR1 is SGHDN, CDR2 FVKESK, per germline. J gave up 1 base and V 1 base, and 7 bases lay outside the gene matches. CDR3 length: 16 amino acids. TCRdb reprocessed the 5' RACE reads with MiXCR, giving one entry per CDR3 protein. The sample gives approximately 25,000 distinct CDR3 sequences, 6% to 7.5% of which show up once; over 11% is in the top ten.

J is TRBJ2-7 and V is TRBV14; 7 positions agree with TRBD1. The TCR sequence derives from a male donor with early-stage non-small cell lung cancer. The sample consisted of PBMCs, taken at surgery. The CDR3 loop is CASSQVVGQTSYEQYF. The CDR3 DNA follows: TGTGCCAGCAGCCAAGTAGTGGGACAGACTTCCTACGAGCAGTACTTC. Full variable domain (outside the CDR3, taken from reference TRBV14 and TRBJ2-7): EAGVTQFPSHSVIEKGQTVTLRCDPISGHDNLYWYRRVMGKEIKFLLHFVKESKQDESGMPNNRFLAERTGGTYSTLKVQPAELEDSGVYFCASSQVVGQTSYEQYFGPGTRLTVT.